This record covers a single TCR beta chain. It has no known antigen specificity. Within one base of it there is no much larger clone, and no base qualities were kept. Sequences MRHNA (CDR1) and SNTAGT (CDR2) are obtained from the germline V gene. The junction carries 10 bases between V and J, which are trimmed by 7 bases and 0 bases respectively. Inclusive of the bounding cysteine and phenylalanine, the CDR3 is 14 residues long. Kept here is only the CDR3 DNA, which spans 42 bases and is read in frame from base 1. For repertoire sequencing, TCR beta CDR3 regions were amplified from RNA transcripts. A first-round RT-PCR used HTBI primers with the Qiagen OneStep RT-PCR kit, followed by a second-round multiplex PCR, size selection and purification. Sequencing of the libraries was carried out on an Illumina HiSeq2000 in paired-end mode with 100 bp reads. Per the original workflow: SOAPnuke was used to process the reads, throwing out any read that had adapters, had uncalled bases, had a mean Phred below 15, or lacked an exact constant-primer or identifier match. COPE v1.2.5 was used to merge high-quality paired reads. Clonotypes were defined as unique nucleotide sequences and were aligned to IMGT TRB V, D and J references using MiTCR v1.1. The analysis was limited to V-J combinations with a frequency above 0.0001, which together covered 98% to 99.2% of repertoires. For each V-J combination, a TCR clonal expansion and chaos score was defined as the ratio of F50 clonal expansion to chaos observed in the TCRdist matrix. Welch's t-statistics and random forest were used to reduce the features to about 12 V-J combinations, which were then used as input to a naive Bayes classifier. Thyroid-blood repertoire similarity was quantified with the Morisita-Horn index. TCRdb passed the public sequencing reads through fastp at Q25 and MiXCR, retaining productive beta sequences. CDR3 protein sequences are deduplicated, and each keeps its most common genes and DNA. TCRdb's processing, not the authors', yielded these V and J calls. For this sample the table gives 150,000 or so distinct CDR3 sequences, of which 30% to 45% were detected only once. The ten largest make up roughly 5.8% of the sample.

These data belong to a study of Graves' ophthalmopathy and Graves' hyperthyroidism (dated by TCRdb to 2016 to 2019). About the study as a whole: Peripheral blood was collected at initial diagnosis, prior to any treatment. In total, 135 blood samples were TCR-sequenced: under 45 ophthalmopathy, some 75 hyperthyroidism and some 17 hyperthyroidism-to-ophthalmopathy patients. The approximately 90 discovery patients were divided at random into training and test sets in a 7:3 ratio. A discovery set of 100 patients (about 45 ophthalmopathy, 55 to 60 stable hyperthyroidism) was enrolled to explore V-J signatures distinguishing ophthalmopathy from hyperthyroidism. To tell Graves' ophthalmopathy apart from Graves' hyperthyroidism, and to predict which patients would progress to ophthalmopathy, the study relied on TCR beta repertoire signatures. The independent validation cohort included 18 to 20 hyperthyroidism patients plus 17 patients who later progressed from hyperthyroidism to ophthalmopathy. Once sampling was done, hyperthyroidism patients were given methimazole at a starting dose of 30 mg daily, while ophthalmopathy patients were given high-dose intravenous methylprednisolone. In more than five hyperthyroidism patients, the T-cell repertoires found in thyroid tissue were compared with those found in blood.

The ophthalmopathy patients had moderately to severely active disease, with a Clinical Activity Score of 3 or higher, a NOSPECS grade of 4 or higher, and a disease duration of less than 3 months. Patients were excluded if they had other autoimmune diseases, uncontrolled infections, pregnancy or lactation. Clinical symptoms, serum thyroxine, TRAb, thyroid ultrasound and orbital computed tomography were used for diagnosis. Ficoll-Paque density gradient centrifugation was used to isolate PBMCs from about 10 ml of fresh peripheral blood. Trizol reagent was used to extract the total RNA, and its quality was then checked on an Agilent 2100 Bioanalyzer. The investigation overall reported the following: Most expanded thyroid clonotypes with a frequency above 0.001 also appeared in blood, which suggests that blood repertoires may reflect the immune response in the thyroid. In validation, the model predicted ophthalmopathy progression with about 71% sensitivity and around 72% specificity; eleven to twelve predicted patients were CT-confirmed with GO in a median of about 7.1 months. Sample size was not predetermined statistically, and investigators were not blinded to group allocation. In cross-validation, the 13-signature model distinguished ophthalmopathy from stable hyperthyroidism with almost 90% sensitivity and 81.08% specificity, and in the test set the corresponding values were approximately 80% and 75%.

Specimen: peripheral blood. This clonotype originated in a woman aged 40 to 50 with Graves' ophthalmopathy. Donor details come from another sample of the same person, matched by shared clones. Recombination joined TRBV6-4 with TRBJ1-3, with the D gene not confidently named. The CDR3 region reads CASKQDPSGNTIYF. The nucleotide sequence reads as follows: TGTGCCAGCAAGCAGGACCCCTCTGGAAACACCATATATTTT.